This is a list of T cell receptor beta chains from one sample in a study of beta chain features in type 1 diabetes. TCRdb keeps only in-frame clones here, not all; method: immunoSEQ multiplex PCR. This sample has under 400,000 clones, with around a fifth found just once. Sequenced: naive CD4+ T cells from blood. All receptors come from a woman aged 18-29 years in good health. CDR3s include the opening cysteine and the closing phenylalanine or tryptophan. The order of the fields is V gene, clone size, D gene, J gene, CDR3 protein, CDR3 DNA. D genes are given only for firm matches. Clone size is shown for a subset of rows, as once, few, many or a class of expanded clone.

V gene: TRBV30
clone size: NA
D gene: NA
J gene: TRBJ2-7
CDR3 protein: CAFDIRESYEQYF
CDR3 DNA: TGTGCCTTCGATATAAGGGAGTCCTACGAGCAGTACTTC

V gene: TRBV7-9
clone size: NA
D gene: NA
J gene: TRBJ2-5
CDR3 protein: CASSLPPAGETQYF
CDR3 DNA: TGTGCCAGCAGCTTACCCCCAGCGGGTGAGACCCAGTACTTC

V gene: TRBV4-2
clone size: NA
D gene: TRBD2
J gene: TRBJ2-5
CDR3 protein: CASSLGTSGGETQYF
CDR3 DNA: TGTGCCAGCAGCCTAGGGACTAGCGGGGGAGAGACCCAGTACTTC

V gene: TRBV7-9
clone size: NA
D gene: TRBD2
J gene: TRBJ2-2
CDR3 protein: CASVGSGGFTGELFF
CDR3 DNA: TGTGCCAGCGTGGGTAGCGGGGGATTCACCGGGGAGCTGTTTTTT

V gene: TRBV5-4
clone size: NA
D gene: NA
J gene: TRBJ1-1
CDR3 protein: CASSLDLNTEAFF
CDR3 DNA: TGTGCCAGCAGCTTGGACTTGAACACTGAAGCTTTCTTT

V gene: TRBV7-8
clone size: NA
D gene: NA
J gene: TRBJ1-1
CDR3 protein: CASSLAHRGDEAFF
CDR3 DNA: TGTGCCAGCAGCTTAGCCCATCGGGGAGACGAAGCTTTCTTT

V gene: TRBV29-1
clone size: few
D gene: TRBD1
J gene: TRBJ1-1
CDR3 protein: CSALRGGTAINTEAFF
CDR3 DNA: TGCAGCGCTTTACGAGGAGGGACAGCGATTAACACTGAAGCTTTCTTT

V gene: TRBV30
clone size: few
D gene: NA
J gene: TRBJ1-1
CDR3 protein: CAWSLQGLNTEAFF
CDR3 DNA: TGTGCCTGGAGTTTACAGGGCTTGAACACTGAAGCTTTCTTT

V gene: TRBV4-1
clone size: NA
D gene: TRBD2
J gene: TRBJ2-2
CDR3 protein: CASSPSEPLASTGELFF
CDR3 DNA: TGCGCCAGCAGTCCTAGCGAGCCACTAGCGAGCACCGGGGAGCTGTTTTTT

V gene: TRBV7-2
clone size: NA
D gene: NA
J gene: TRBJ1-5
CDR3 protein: CASSETGYPSQPQHF
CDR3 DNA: TGTGCCAGCAGCGAGACAGGTTATCCAAGTCAGCCCCAGCATTTT

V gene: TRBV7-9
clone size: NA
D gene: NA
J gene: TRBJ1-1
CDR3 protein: CASSSGSFYTAFF
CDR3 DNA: TGTGCCAGCAGTAGCGGGAGTTTCTACACTGCTTTCTTT

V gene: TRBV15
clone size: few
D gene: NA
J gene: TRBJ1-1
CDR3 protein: CATSRNQGKAFF
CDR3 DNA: TGTGCCACCAGCAGAAATCAGGGAAAAGCTTTCTTT

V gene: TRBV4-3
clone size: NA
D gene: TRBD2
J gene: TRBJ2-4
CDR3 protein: CASSQDWGGIAKNIQYF
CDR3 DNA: TGCGCCAGCAGCCAAGATTGGGGGGGTATAGCCAAAAACATTCAGTACTTC